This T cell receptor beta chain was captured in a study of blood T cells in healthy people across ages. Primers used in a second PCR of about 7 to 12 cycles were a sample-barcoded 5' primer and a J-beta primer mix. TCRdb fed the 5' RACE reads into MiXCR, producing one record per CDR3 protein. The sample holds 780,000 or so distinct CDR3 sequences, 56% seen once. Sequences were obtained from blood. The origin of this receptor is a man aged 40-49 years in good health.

CDR3: CASRRWGNGANVLTF. DNA of the CDR3: TGTGCCAGCAGGAGGTGGGGTAACGGGGCCAACGTCCTGACTTTC. The rearrangement joins TRBV7-9 to TRBJ2-6; the D is unclear. This CDR3 spans 15 amino acids. From germline, CDR1 is SEHNR and CDR2 FQNEAQ (reference sequence). The V end was cut by 6 bases, the J end by 4 bases, with 13 bases between.